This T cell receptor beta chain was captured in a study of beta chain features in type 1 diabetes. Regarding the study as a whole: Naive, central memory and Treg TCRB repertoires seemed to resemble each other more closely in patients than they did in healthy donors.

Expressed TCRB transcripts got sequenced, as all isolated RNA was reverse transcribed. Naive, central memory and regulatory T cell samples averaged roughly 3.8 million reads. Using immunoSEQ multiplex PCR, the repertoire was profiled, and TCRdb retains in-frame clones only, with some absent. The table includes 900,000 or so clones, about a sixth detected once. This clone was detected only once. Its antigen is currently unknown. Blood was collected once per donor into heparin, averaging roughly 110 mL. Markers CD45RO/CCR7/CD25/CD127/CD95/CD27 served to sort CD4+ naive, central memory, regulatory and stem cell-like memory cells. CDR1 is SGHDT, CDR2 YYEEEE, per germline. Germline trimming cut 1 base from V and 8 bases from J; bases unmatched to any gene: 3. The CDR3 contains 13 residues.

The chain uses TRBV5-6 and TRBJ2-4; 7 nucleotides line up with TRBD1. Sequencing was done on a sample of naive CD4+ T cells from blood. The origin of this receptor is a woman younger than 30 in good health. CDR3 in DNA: TGTGCCAGCAGCTTGAGGGGGCGCCACATTCAGTACTTC. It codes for CASSLRGRHIQYF.